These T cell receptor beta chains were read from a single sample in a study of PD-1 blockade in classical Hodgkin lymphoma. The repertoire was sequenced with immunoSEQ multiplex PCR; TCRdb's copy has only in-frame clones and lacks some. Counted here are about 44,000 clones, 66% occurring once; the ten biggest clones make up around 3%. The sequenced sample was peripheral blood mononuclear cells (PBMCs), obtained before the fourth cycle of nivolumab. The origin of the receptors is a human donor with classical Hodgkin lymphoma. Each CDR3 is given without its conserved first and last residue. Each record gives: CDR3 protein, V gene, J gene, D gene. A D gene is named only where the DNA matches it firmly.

ASSYGGPLADTQY,TRBV6-6,TRBJ2-3,-
ASRNYPDTQY,TRBV10-2,TRBJ2-3,-
ASSVAASGYNEQF,TRBV7-2,TRBJ2-1,TRBD2
ASSSQGDTEAF,TRBV7-2,TRBJ1-1,TRBD1
AWTGSASYNSPLH,TRBV30,TRBJ1-6,-
ASSDRGDSNQPQH,TRBV9,TRBJ1-5,-
AWSEGSVETQY,TRBV30,TRBJ2-5,-
ASSQDRAGGYEQY,TRBV4-3,TRBJ2-7,-
ASSIVGELDNSPLH,TRBV19,TRBJ1-6,-
ASSPGQGAQGLLYEQY,TRBV7-6,TRBJ2-7,TRBD1
ASSSGGRIAGELF,TRBV19,TRBJ2-2,TRBD2
ASTPTGGEGYT,TRBV7-2,TRBJ1-2,-
ASRPPGLASDTQY,TRBV18,TRBJ2-3,TRBD2
ASRGYEQY,TRBV7-2,TRBJ2-7,-
ASSRRTSGENTDTQY,TRBV18,TRBJ2-3,TRBD2
ATLATSADTQY,TRBV28,TRBJ2-3,TRBD2
ASRGAGGPDTQY,TRBV5-1,TRBJ2-3,TRBD2
ASSRGGGDTEAF,TRBV6-5,TRBJ1-1,TRBD1
ASSATGHLNTEAF,TRBV9,TRBJ1-1,-
SVEGTSGSTDTQY,TRBV29-1,TRBJ2-3,TRBD2
ASSADRAAKNIQY,TRBV21-1,TRBJ2-4,-
ASSIVLAGPNGDTQY,TRBV19,TRBJ2-3,TRBD2
ASTKGAGSNQPQH,TRBV19,TRBJ1-5,TRBD1
AWSVRAGDYEQY,TRBV30,TRBJ2-7,-
AWSPRLGDTQY,TRBV30,TRBJ2-3,-
ASSSTGTDLTGELF,TRBV6-5,TRBJ2-2,TRBD1
ASSPGGPGAYEQY,TRBV7-2,TRBJ2-7,-
ASSLDRDPDGETQY,TRBV7-2,TRBJ2-5,-
ASSQDGLGGTEAF,TRBV4-3,TRBJ1-1,-
ASSQDGGDTQY,TRBV4-2,TRBJ2-3,-
ASRFGQGYTGELF,TRBV27,TRBJ2-2,TRBD1
AWRGATNEKLF,TRBV30,TRBJ1-4,-
ASSNRKPGLAGGKETQY,TRBV5-4,TRBJ2-5,TRBD2
ASSLGQGKETQY,TRBV5-1,TRBJ2-5,-